Given below is one T cell receptor beta chain in context. How the authors handled the data: The assay estimated nucleated cells by amplifying reference gene primers. Profiling relied on immunoSEQ multiplex PCR, and the TCRdb table lists in-frame clones only, not all of them. The V and J calls and clone size were taken over from that table, and D and trimming were inferred from the DNA. The data hold 100,000 to 150,000 clones, with 87% observed a single time. CDR1 ENHRY and CDR2 SYGVKD come from the germline V gene. The CDR3 spans 15 residues. Trimming removed 3 bases at V and 4 bases at J, with 13 bases between. The data are from a study of blood T cell repertoires in COVID-19. Study-wide background: Researchers got acute and convalescent COVID-19 samples from the United States, Italy and Spain. In each case, the material was cDNA or gDNA derived from T cells, B-cell-depleted T cells, or PBMCs.

What was sequenced was peripheral blood. The TCR originated in a woman aged 45-65 years with acute or convalescent COVID-19. V gene TRBV10-3 combines with J gene TRBJ2-1; D perhaps matches TRBD1 (7 bases). The CDR3 here is CAISDPGGLYNEQFF. The CDR3 DNA reads TGTGCCATCAGTGATCCAGGGGGACTTTACAATGAGCAGTTCTTC.